The 23 T cell receptor beta chains presented below share a single source sample, sequenced in a study of blood T cell repertoires in COVID-19. Clones were read by immunoSEQ multiplex PCR, and TCRdb kept only the in-frame ones, dropping some. This sample has approximately 100,000 clones, with around 90% found just once. The sequenced material came from peripheral blood. The receptors originated from a human donor with COVID-19, enrolled during active disease. The donor label of this sample is uncertain.

The chain links TRBV11-2 to TRBJ2-2; D perhaps matches TRBD1 (5 bases). This CDR3 contains 13 residues. The V gene's germline CDR1 is SGHAT and CDR2 FQNNGV. Trimming removed 6 bases from V and 3 bases from J, with 8 bases in between. The CDR3 here is CASSGQDTGELFF. DNA for the CDR3: TGTGCCAGCAGTGGACAAGACACCGGGGAGCTGTTTTTT.

The chain uses TRBV5-4 and TRBJ2-2; D is possibly TRBD2 (5 bases). The CDR3 covers 15 residues. The V and J ends lost 2 bases and 2 bases respectively, with 10 bases between them. CDR1 is SGHNT, CDR2 YYREEE, per germline (reference sequence). CDR3 nucleotide sequence: TGTGCCAGCAGCTTTCCTTCGGGAAACACCGGGGAGCTGTTTTTT. Its protein is CASSFPSGNTGELFF.

The chain is built from TRBV24-1 and TRBJ2-1; 12 nucleotides line up with TRBD2. CDR3 size: 13 residues. The V and J ends lost 12 bases and 7 bases, in that order; junction bases with no gene match: 6. Germline CDR1 KGHDR, CDR2 SFDVKD. The CDR3 reads CAVGLAGTNEQFF. CDR3 sequence (DNA): TGTGCCGTAGGACTAGCGGGAACTAATGAGCAGTTCTTC.

The CDR3 region is CASSLGADNTEAFF. In DNA form, the CDR3 reads TGCGCCAGCAGCTTGGGGGCAGACAACACTGAAGCTTTCTTT. V and J are TRBV5-1 and TRBJ1-1, with no clear D. V lost 0 bases and J 2 bases, leaving 8 bases between the germline ends. The CDR3 contains 14 residues. The V gene's germline CDR1 is SGHRS and CDR2 YFSETQ.

The chain recombines TRBV11-2 with TRBJ2-1, with 9 bases that match TRBD1. There are 16 residues in the CDR3. Losses at the gene ends were 2 bases for V and 8 bases for J; bases not matched to a gene: 10. Germline lookup yields CDR1 SGHAT and CDR2 FQNNGV. CDR3 DNA sequence: TGTGCCAGCAGCTTACGGGACAGGGTATACTTCGATGAGCAGTTCTTC. Its protein product is CASSLRDRVYFDEQFF.

V usage is TRBV13 and J usage is TRBJ2-5; 14 bases align to TRBD2. The CDR3 consists of 18 residues. Germline V gene sequence: CDR1 PRHDT, CDR2 FYEKMQ (reference sequence). V shed 0 bases and J 5 bases; nucleotides not matched to a gene: 8. CDR3 in amino acids: CASSLGPRTSGRRETQYF. In nucleotides, the CDR3 is TGTGCCAGCAGCTTAGGACCACGGACTAGCGGGAGGAGGGAGACCCAGTACTTC. Full variable domain (remainder filled in from reference TRBV13 and TRBJ2-5): AAGVIQSPRHLIKEKRETATLKCYPIPRHDTVYWYQQGPGQDPQFLISFYEKMQSDKGSIPDRFSAQQFSDYHSELNMSSLELGDSALYFCASSLGPRTSGRRETQYFGPGTRLLVL.

This chain connects TRBV5-6 to TRBJ1-2; D uncertain. This CDR3 is 13 amino acids long. Trimming took 4 bases from V and 5 from J, leaving 12 bases between them. Germline V gives CDR1 SGHDT, CDR2 YYEEEE. CDR3: CASSPPRRYGYTF. In DNA, the CDR3 is TGTGCCAGCAGCCCCCCCCGTCGGTATGGCTACACCTTC.

The chain has TRBV5-1 and TRBJ1-1; 7 nucleotides align to TRBD1. The germline V gene encodes CDR1 SGHRS and CDR2 YFSETQ. The trim removed 0 bases at V and 1 base at J, leaving 3 bases unmatched. This CDR3 contains 15 residues. This chain's CDR3 is CASSLDRGANTEAFF. The CDR3 DNA reads TGCGCCAGCAGCTTGGACAGGGGAGCGAACACTGAAGCTTTCTTT.

The V call is TRBV14, the J call TRBJ2-7; perhaps TRBD2 as D (5 bases). Germline CDR1 and CDR2: SGHDN and FVKESK. The CDR3 is 16 residues long. V lost 1 base to trimming and J lost 1 base, with 14 bases between them. The CDR3 DNA is TGTGCCAGCAGCCAAGTTGGCGGGCTTGCTTCCTACGAGCAGTACTTC. This sequence encodes CASSQVGGLASYEQYF.

J is TRBJ1-1 and V is TRBV18, with 7 bases aligning to TRBD1. V trimming: 5 bases; J trimming: 5 bases; junction bases outside the gene matches: 8. CDR1 and CDR2 from the germline V gene are KGHSH and LQKENI. The CDR3 extends over 14 amino acids. The CDR3 sequence is CASSSRDSGTEAFF. CDR3 sequence (DNA): TGTGCCAGCTCATCCCGGGACAGTGGGACTGAAGCTTTCTTT.

V usage is TRBV6-1 and J usage is TRBJ2-3, with 8 bases identical to TRBD2. In germline, CDR1 is MNHNS, CDR2 SASEGT. After removal of 4 bases from V and 4 bases from J, the junction contained 13 bases not matched to a gene. The CDR3 extends over 17 amino acids. CDR3 residues: CASSVLRGTREADTQYF. CDR3 coding DNA: TGTGCCAGCAGTGTGCTCCGCGGGACTAGGGAGGCAGATACGCAGTATTTT.

This chain connects TRBV4-1 to TRBJ2-3; 8 bases agree with TRBD2. The germline CDR1 and CDR2 sequences are MGHRA and YSYEKL. This CDR3 comprises 15 residues. With V trimmed by 4 bases and J by 9 bases, 12 bases remained unmatched. DNA for the CDR3: TGCGCCAGCAGCCCGGGACTAGTAGGCGGGTCAACGCAGTATTTT. As protein: CASSPGLVGGSTQYF.

The V gene is TRBV2, the J gene TRBJ2-7; tentatively, D is TRBD2 (5 bases). The CDR3 has 14 amino acids. The ends were cut back, 6 bases at V and 5 bases at J, with 17 bases in the middle. Germline V gives CDR1 SNHLY, CDR2 FYNNEI. The CDR3 DNA reads as TGTGCCAGCAGCGGTCGCCGGGAATCGAACGAGCAGTACTTC. Translating gives CASSGRRESNEQYF. The variable domain in full, with the rest retrieved from reference TRBV2 and TRBJ2-7, is EPEVTQTPSHQVTQMGQEVILRCVPISNHLYFYWYRQILGQKVEFLVSFYNNEISEKSEIFDDQFSVERPDGSNFTLKIRSTKLEDSAMYFCASSGRRESNEQYFGPGTRLTVT.

The chain uses TRBV3-1 (or the pseudogene TRBV3-2) and TRBJ2-3; D gene uncertain. The CDR3 is 12 amino acids. Looked up from germline, CDR1 is LGHDT and CDR2 is YNNKEL (reference sequence). Trimming took off 2 bases at V and 6 bases at J, with 6 bases between the two ends. CDR3 bases: TGTGCCAGCAGCCAAAGTAGTGATACGCAGTATTTT. Encoded protein: CASSQSSDTQYF.

This chain connects TRBV10-1 to TRBJ2-7; 9 positions agree with TRBD1. V was pared by 2 bases and J by 2 bases, with 7 bases of the junction left unmatched. This CDR3 region has 16 residues. The germline V gene encodes CDR1 WNHNN and CDR2 SYGVQD (reference sequence). In DNA, the CDR3 is TGCGCCAGCAGTGAGGCCCGGACAGGGGATGCCTACGAGCAGTACTTC. Translated, it gives CASSEARTGDAYEQYF.

The V gene is TRBV3-1 (or the pseudogene TRBV3-2), the J gene TRBJ2-7, with D perhaps matching TRBD1 (6 bases). The CDR3 is 14 residues long. The V gene lost 1 base and the J gene lost 3 bases, with 10 bases spanning the gap. The germline gives CDR1 LGHDT, CDR2 YNNKEL (reference sequence). This CDR3 is CASSQVGHLYEQYF. The CDR3 coding sequence is TGTGCCAGCAGCCAAGTGGGACACCTCTACGAGCAGTACTTC.

This chain uses TRBV27 with TRBJ2-5; 9 nucleotides line up with TRBD1. Trimming took 2 bases from V and 2 from J; bases not matched to a gene: 3. This CDR3 is built from 15 residues. CDR1 is MNHEY and CDR2 is SMNVEV in the germline V gene (reference sequence). CDR3 nucleotide sequence: TGTGCCAGCAGTTTAGGGACAGGGTATCAAGAGACCCAGTACTTC. Residues: CASSLGTGYQETQYF.

The J gene is TRBJ1-2, the V gene TRBV5-1; tentative D call: TRBD1 (6 bases). CDR3 size: 14 residues. V lost 4 bases to trimming and J lost 8 bases, with 18 bases between them. CDR1 is SGHRS, CDR2 YFSETQ, per germline. The CDR3 bases are TGCGCCAGCAGCACTTCACTGACAGGCTCCGGCTACACCTTC. It encodes CASSTSLTGSGYTF.

This chain links TRBV6-5 with TRBJ1-4; a possible D gene is TRBD1 (5 bases). With 0 bases removed from V and 5 bases from J, the gap between germline ends came to 13 bases. The germline V gene encodes CDR1 MNHEY and CDR2 SVGAGI. CDR3 length equals 16 residues. This CDR3 is CASSYSPQGLNEKLFF. The CDR3 DNA sequence: TGTGCCAGCAGTTACTCCCCCCAGGGATTAAATGAAAAACTGTTTTTT.

The V and J genes are TRBV11-1 and TRBJ2-3; 7 bases align to TRBD1. With 2 bases clipped from V and 3 bases from J, the junction kept 2 bases outside the gene matches. The CDR3 is 14 amino acids. CDR1 is SGHAT and CDR2 is FQDESV in the germline V gene (reference sequence). The CDR3 protein is CASSLRGQTDTQYF. The CDR3 DNA is TGTGCCAGCAGCTTAAGGGGACAGACAGATACGCAGTATTTT.

V is TRBV4-1 and J is TRBJ2-5; a weak D match, TRBD1 (6 bases). The CDR3 runs 18 residues. Germline assignment: CDR1 MGHRA and CDR2 YSYEKL. Deletions cut 0 bases from V and 7 bases from J, with 24 bases between. CDR3 sequence reads: CASSQDRGIVTTSGTQYF. CDR3 nucleotide sequence: TGCGCCAGCAGCCAAGATAGGGGGATAGTTACTACCTCAGGGACCCAGTACTTC.

The V and J genes are TRBV7-9 and TRBJ1-2, with 8 bases lining up with TRBD1. The CDR3 extends over 15 amino acids. CDR1 SEHNR and CDR2 FQNEAQ come from the germline V gene (reference sequence). V shed 0 bases and J 4 bases; nucleotides not matched to a gene: 4. The CDR3 reads CASSLASGGVYGYTF. The CDR3 bases are TGTGCCAGCAGCTTAGCGTCAGGGGGCGTCTATGGCTACACCTTC.

The chain is built from TRBV3-1 (or the pseudogene TRBV3-2) and TRBJ1-3; D ambiguous. V gave up 4 bases and J gave up 0 bases, with 13 bases separating them. Germline V gene lookup returns CDR1 LGHDT and CDR2 YNNKEL (reference sequence). The CDR3 runs to 16 residues. This CDR3 is CASSLSDTPSGNTIYF. Here the CDR3 DNA reads TGTGCCAGCAGCCTTTCCGACACGCCCTCTGGAAACACCATATATTTT.